Listed here is a single T cell receptor beta chain. The data derive from a study of blood T cell repertoires in COVID-19. Study details: PBMCs, B-cell-depleted T cells, or T cells provided the cDNA or gDNA that made up the material.

Clinical history as reported by participants underpinned cohort assignment. Trimming pared 8 bases from V and 3 bases from J, leaving 12 bases between. The CDR3 spans 13 residues. The germline V gene has CDR1 LNHDA and CDR2 SQIVND (reference sequence). Profiled with immunoSEQ multiplex PCR; TCRdb holds only in-frame clones, not every one. Among 180,000 or so clones listed, 65% to 85% were seen once. The sequenced sample was PBMCs or T cells enriched from blood (not recorded which). J is TRBJ2-3 and V is TRBV19, with a possible D match to TRBD1 (5 bases). This receptor was identified in a woman between 55 and 75 years old who had recovered from COVID-19. The CDR3 region is CASRVQGTDTQYF. CDR3 nucleotides: TGTGCCAGTCGGGTTCAGGGAACAGATACGCAGTATTTT.